This T cell receptor beta chain was sequenced for a study of T cell repertoires and Cas9 in healthy adults. Sequenced by immunoSEQ multiplex PCR; TCRdb stores in-frame clones only, minus some. The sample holds over 20,000 clones; about 89% are singletons and the top ten take about 1.6%. Trimming left V 8 bases short and J 7 bases short, with 12 bases between. This CDR3 comprises 12 residues. From germline, CDR1 is SGHAT and CDR2 FQNNGV. The gene calls are TRBV11-2 and TRBJ1-5; weak D call: TRBD1 (5 bases). The specimen sequenced was CD4+ effector T cells (CD127+, CD25-, CD137-, CD154-) from PBMCs; culture status not recorded. This receptor was obtained from a human donor in good health. CDR3 loop: CASGGIGQPQHF. The CDR3 coding sequence is TGTGCCAGCGGGGGTATAGGGCAGCCCCAGCATTTT. The full variable domain, with the rest looked up from reference TRBV11-2 and TRBJ1-5, is EAGVAQSPRYKIIEKRQSVAFWCNPISGHATLYWYQQILGQGPKLLIQFQNNGVVDDSQLPKDRFSAERLKGVDSTLKIQPAKLEDSAVYLCASGGIGQPQHFGDGTRLSIL.